This T cell receptor beta chain was documented in a study of technical replicates of blood from a handful of donors. Trimming left V 0 bases short and J 2 bases short, with 18 bases between. Germline assignment: CDR1 SGHRS and CDR2 YFSETQ. This CDR3 is built from 17 residues. TCRdb's table, derived via immunoSEQ multiplex PCR, lists solely in-frame clones and lacks some. In the table there are about 93,000 clones, 95% of which are singletons. Sequencing used T cells isolated from PBMCs. This sequence was found in a human donor in good health. The J gene is TRBJ2-7, the V gene TRBV5-1; D possibly corresponds to TRBD2 (6 bases). The CDR3 region has the DNA TGCGCCAGCAGCTTGGATATTCCGGGACTCCAAACCTACGAGCAGTACTTC. Its translation: CASSLDIPGLQTYEQYF.